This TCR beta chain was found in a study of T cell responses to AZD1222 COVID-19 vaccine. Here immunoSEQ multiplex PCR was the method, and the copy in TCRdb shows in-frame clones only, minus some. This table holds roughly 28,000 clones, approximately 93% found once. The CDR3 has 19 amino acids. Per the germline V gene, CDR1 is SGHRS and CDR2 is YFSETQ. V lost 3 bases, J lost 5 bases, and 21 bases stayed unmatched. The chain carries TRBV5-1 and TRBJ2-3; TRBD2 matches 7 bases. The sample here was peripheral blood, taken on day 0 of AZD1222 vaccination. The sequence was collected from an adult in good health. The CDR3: CASSSPQGLAAVRGDTQYF. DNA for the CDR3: TGCGCCAGCAGCTCACCCCAGGGTCTAGCGGCCGTCAGAGGAGATACGCAGTATTTT. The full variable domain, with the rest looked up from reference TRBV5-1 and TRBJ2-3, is KAGVTQTPRYLIKTRGQQVTLSCSPISGHRSVSWYQQTPGQGLQFLFEYFSETQRNKGNFPGRFSGRQFSNSRSEMNVSTLELGDSALYLCASSSPQGLAAVRGDTQYFGPGTRLTVL.